One T cell receptor (beta chain) is described in this entry. The sample originates from a study of blood T cell repertoires in COVID-19. Cohorts were based on clinical histories the participants reported. Donors in Cohort 3 who had recovered were those with two negative PCRs, healthcare professional clearance, or resolution of their symptoms. This table comes from immunoSEQ multiplex PCR, and its TCRdb copy is limited to in-frame clones, with some not included. The sample yields around 130,000 clones, under 85% seen once. Germline loops: CDR1 SGHRS, CDR2 YFSETQ. This CDR3 is built from 16 residues. V shed 6 bases and J 0 bases; nucleotides not matched to a gene: 4.

This receptor was identified in a man aged 25 to 40 who had recovered from COVID-19. The chain employs TRBV5-1 and TRBJ2-3, with 13 positions matching TRBD2. Sequences were obtained from PBMCs or T cells enriched from blood (not recorded which). The CDR3 DNA sequence: TGCGCCAGCACCCCGGGACTAGCGGGAAGCACAGATACGCAGTATTTT. Protein sequence: CASTPGLAGSTDTQYF.